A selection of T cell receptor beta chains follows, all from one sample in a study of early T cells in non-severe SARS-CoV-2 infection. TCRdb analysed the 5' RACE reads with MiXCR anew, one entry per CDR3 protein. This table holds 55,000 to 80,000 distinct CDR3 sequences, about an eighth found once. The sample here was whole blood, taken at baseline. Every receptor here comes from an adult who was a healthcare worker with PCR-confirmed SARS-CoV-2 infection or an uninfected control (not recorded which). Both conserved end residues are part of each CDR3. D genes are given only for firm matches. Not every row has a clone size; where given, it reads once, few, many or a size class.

DNA: TGTGCCAGCAGTGTACTGACTAGCGGGATTAGCAATGAGCAGTTCTTC; CDR3: CASSVLTSGISNEQFF; size: many; V: TRBV12-3/TRBV12-4; D: TRBD2; J: TRBJ2-1
DNA: TGTGCCAGCAGCTTAGCAACCGGTACCAACACCGGGGAGCTGTTTTTT; CDR3: CASSLATGTNTGELFF; size: many; V: TRBV7-6; D: NA; J: TRBJ2-2
DNA: TGTGCCAGCAGTTCCCTGGGAGGCCCCTCTGGAAACACCATATATTTT; CDR3: CASSSLGGPSGNTIYF; size: many; V: TRBV12-3/TRBV12-4; D: NA; J: TRBJ1-3
DNA: TGTGCCAGCAGCCTTAAACAGGGTGAGGATACGCAGTATTTT; CDR3: CASSLKQGEDTQYF; size: NA; V: TRBV5-4; D: NA; J: TRBJ2-3
DNA: TGTGCCAGCAGCACAGGGGGAATGTACGAGCAGTACTTC; CDR3: CASSTGGMYEQYF; size: NA; V: TRBV12-3/TRBV12-4; D: TRBD1; J: TRBJ2-7
DNA: TGTGCCAGCAGTGTCCGACAGGATAGCAATCAGCCCCAGCATTTT; CDR3: CASSVRQDSNQPQHF; size: NA; V: TRBV27; D: NA; J: TRBJ1-5
DNA: TGCAGTGCTAGCCCGGGACTCTTCTCCTACGAGCAGTACTTC; CDR3: CSASPGLFSYEQYF; size: few; V: TRBV20-1; D: NA; J: TRBJ2-7
DNA: TGCAGCGTTGAAGACGGGCCGGAGCAGTTCTTC; CDR3: CSVEDGPEQFF; size: NA; V: TRBV29-1; D: NA; J: TRBJ2-1
DNA: TGTGCCAGTAGTACCTTCGACACCATGGGCACTGAAGCTTTCTTT; CDR3: CASSTFDTMGTEAFF; size: NA; V: TRBV19; D: NA; J: TRBJ1-1
DNA: TGTGCCAGCACCCAGGGGAGGGGGTTCAACGAGCAGTACTTC; CDR3: CASTQGRGFNEQYF; size: NA; V: TRBV6-5; D: NA; J: TRBJ2-7
DNA: TGTGCCAGCAGCTTAGGCTTCACCTACACTGAAGTTTTCTTT; CDR3: CASSLGFTYTEVFF; size: many; V: TRBV7-2; D: NA; J: TRBJ1-1
DNA: TGTGCCAGCAGCCGGGACAGGGGGCTCTCTGGGGCCAACGTCCTGACTTTC; CDR3: CASSRDRGLSGANVLTF; size: NA; V: TRBV6-4; D: TRBD1; J: TRBJ2-6
DNA: TGTGCCAGCAGCCGACGGACGAGGGTCGCTGGAAACACCATATATTTT; CDR3: CASSRRTRVAGNTIYF; size: many; V: TRBV14; D: NA; J: TRBJ1-3
DNA: TGCAGCGTTCAGCTTGGGCATCTGAACACCGGGGAGCTGTTTTTT; CDR3: CSVQLGHLNTGELFF; size: NA; V: TRBV29-1; D: NA; J: TRBJ2-2
DNA: TGTGCCAGCAGGCCCCTGAGTACCGGGACAGGGGGAGGCAAGCAGTACTTC; CDR3: CASRPLSTGTGGGKQYF; size: few; V: TRBV6-2/TRBV6-3; D: TRBD1; J: TRBJ2-7
DNA: TGTGCCAGCAGTGAATGGGGGGGAAAAGAGACCCAGTACTTC; CDR3: CASSEWGGKETQYF; size: NA; V: TRBV25-1; D: TRBD2; J: TRBJ2-5
DNA: TGTGCCAGCAGTTCCGGGGTTGACTCACCCCTCCACTTT; CDR3: CASSSGVDSPLHF; size: many; V: TRBV6-1; D: NA; J: TRBJ1-6
DNA: TGTGCCAGCAGCTTAGAGGACAGGGCAGAGCAGTTCTTC; CDR3: CASSLEDRAEQFF; size: NA; V: TRBV7-9; D: TRBD1; J: TRBJ2-1
DNA: TGTGCCAGTAGTATAGATAGTTCGAGCGGCGTTGAGCAGTTCTTC; CDR3: CASSIDSSSGVEQFF; size: few; V: TRBV19; D: NA; J: TRBJ2-1
DNA: TGTGCCAGCAGCTTAGGTCCTAGCGGGGGTTACGAGACCCAGTACTTC; CDR3: CASSLGPSGGYETQYF; size: NA; V: TRBV11-2; D: TRBD2; J: TRBJ2-5
DNA: TGTGCCAGCAGTGAAATCGCAGGGAAACACGAGCAGTACTTC; CDR3: CASSEIAGKHEQYF; size: NA; V: TRBV25-1; D: NA; J: TRBJ2-7
DNA: TGTGCCACCAGCAGAGCTCTGGGCTTTGAGCAGTTCTTC; CDR3: CATSRALGFEQFF; size: few; V: TRBV15; D: NA; J: TRBJ2-1
DNA: TGTGCCAGCAGCCTGCCTGGGACCGCCGTGCAGTACTTC; CDR3: CASSLPGTAVQYF; size: NA; V: TRBV7-8; D: NA; J: TRBJ2-7
DNA: TGTGCCAGCAGTTCGGGACAGCAGCAAGAGACCCAGTACTTC; CDR3: CASSSGQQQETQYF; size: few; V: TRBV27; D: TRBD1; J: TRBJ2-5
DNA: TGTGCCAGCAGTGACTGGACAGACCAAGAGACCCAGTACTTC; CDR3: CASSDWTDQETQYF; size: NA; V: TRBV2; D: NA; J: TRBJ2-5
DNA: TGTGCCAGCAGTCTCGGATACGAGCAGTACTTC; CDR3: CASSLGYEQYF; size: many; V: TRBV27; D: NA; J: TRBJ2-7
DNA: TGCGCCAGCAGCTTGCTAGAAGGCTACAATGAGCAGTTCTTC; CDR3: CASSLLEGYNEQFF; size: many; V: TRBV5-1; D: NA; J: TRBJ2-1
DNA: TGCAGTGCTCCAACGGGGGCGGCAGATACGCAGTATTTT; CDR3: CSAPTGAADTQYF; size: NA; V: TRBV20-1; D: NA; J: TRBJ2-3
DNA: TGTGCCAGCAGGTCCTGGGGCGGGAAAATGAATGAGCAGTTCTTC; CDR3: CASRSWGGKMNEQFF; size: NA; V: TRBV11-2; D: NA; J: TRBJ2-1
DNA: TGTGCCAGCAGCTTGGTGGCGGGGACCCAGGGCGGGGCCGCCGGGGAGCTGTTTTTT; CDR3: CASSLVAGTQGGAAGELFF; size: NA; V: TRBV5-4; D: NA; J: TRBJ2-2
DNA: TGCGCCAGCTCCAGCCCTCTAGGGACAGGGCATGAGCAGTTCTTC; CDR3: CASSSPLGTGHEQFF; size: NA; V: TRBV5-1; D: TRBD1; J: TRBJ2-1
DNA: TGTGCCAGCAGCCAAGCAACAGCCTCCTACGAGCAGTACTTC; CDR3: CASSQATASYEQYF; size: NA; V: TRBV3-1; D: NA; J: TRBJ2-7
DNA: TGCGCCAGCAGCAAGAGACAGGGGGCCTCGTGGACTGAAGCTTTCTTT; CDR3: CASSKRQGASWTEAFF; size: few; V: TRBV10-2; D: TRBD1; J: TRBJ1-1
DNA: TGTGCCAGCAGTCTCCAACGGACGGAGAATGAGCAGTTCTTC; CDR3: CASSLQRTENEQFF; size: few; V: TRBV27; D: NA; J: TRBJ2-1
DNA: TGTGCCAGCTCCTGGGACAGTTCCTACGAGCAGTACTTC; CDR3: CASSWDSSYEQYF; size: NA; V: TRBV6-5; D: TRBD1; J: TRBJ2-7
DNA: TGTGCCACCAGTGACCCGAGGGACAGGACTTGGGAGACCCAGTACTTC; CDR3: CATSDPRDRTWETQYF; size: few; V: TRBV24-1; D: TRBD1; J: TRBJ2-5
DNA: TGTGCCAGCAGCCGGGAGGTATCCTCCTACGAGCAGTACTTC; CDR3: CASSREVSSYEQYF; size: NA; V: TRBV11-3; D: TRBD2; J: TRBJ2-7
DNA: TGTGCCAGCAGCTCCTCGACAGTCTCCTACGAGCAGTACTTC; CDR3: CASSSSTVSYEQYF; size: NA; V: TRBV6-1; D: NA; J: TRBJ2-7
DNA: TGTGCCAGCAGTGCTCTTACAGGGGCGGGCACTGAAGCTTTCTTT; CDR3: CASSALTGAGTEAFF; size: few; V: TRBV27; D: TRBD1; J: TRBJ1-1
DNA: TGTGCCAGCTCAGGGACAAGCTATGGCTACACCTTC; CDR3: CASSGTSYGYTF; size: NA; V: TRBV6-1; D: NA; J: TRBJ1-2
DNA: TGTGCCAGCAGCTTAGATTCAGGGGGCAGGAATCAGCCCCAGCATTTT; CDR3: CASSLDSGGRNQPQHF; size: many; V: TRBV11-2; D: TRBD1; J: TRBJ1-5
DNA: TGCAGCGTTGGGAGGGGCATCGGGAACACTGAAGCTTTCTTT; CDR3: CSVGRGIGNTEAFF; size: many; V: TRBV29-1; D: NA; J: TRBJ1-1
DNA: TGTGCCAGCAGCTTAATCAGGGGGCAGACGGCTTTCTTT; CDR3: CASSLIRGQTAFF; size: NA; V: TRBV7-2; D: TRBD1; J: TRBJ1-1
DNA: TGCGCCAGCAGCTTTAACGCCGGCGGGACAGGGGGAAAAAAGAACACTGAAGCTTTCTTT; CDR3: CASSFNAGGTGGKKNTEAFF; size: many; V: TRBV4-1; D: TRBD1; J: TRBJ1-1
DNA: TGTGCCAGCAGTCCTCCGACGGACCGACTGTCCTACGAGCAGTACTTC; CDR3: CASSPPTDRLSYEQYF; size: NA; V: TRBV6-2/TRBV6-3; D: NA; J: TRBJ2-7
DNA: TGTGCCACCAGCAACCCCACCACCGGGACTAGCGCCTACGAGCAGTACTTC; CDR3: CATSNPTTGTSAYEQYF; size: many; V: TRBV15; D: TRBD2; J: TRBJ2-7
DNA: TGTGCCAGCAGTCGCCGGACAGGGGTCTACGAGCAGTACTTC; CDR3: CASSRRTGVYEQYF; size: few; V: TRBV27; D: TRBD1; J: TRBJ2-7
DNA: TGCAGCGTGGACAGGGGCGTTGGAGATACGCAGTATTTT; CDR3: CSVDRGVGDTQYF; size: NA; V: TRBV29-1; D: TRBD1; J: TRBJ2-3
DNA: TGCGCCAGCAGCCAAGATCCGGCCTCCCCCTACGAGCAGTACTTC; CDR3: CASSQDPASPYEQYF; size: few; V: TRBV4-1; D: NA; J: TRBJ2-7
DNA: TGCGCCAGCAGCCGAGCAGGCCAACTTTATGGCTACACCTTC; CDR3: CASSRAGQLYGYTF; size: NA; V: TRBV5-1; D: NA; J: TRBJ1-2
DNA: TGCGCCAGCAGCGTGGAGGTTTTCTACGAGCAGTACTTC; CDR3: CASSVEVFYEQYF; size: few; V: TRBV5-1; D: NA; J: TRBJ2-7
DNA: TGTGCCAGCAGCTTGGCCGGGACAGCGGTCCTGACTTTC; CDR3: CASSLAGTAVLTF; size: NA; V: TRBV5-4; D: TRBD1; J: TRBJ2-6
DNA: TGCGCCAGCAGCCAAAGGGGGCTAGCTAGTTCCTACAATGAGCAGTTCTTC; CDR3: CASSQRGLASSYNEQFF; size: medium-sized; V: TRBV4-1; D: TRBD1; J: TRBJ2-1
DNA: TGTGCCAGCAGTTACGGGACCGTGTCTGGGGCCAACGTCCTGACTTTC; CDR3: CASSYGTVSGANVLTF; size: few; V: TRBV2; D: NA; J: TRBJ2-6
DNA: TGCAGCGTCCAAAAGGGAAATGAGCAGTTCTTC; CDR3: CSVQKGNEQFF; size: NA; V: TRBV29-1; D: NA; J: TRBJ2-1
DNA: TGTGCCAGCAGCCAAGGACTAGCGGACACCGGGGAGCTGTTTTTT; CDR3: CASSQGLADTGELFF; size: NA; V: TRBV5-4; D: TRBD2; J: TRBJ2-2
DNA: TGTGCCAGCAGCTATGACAGGTCTGACGGCTACACCTTC; CDR3: CASSYDRSDGYTF; size: many; V: TRBV7-6; D: NA; J: TRBJ1-2
DNA: TGCGCCAGCAGCTCCCTAGCTCTCGATACGCAGTATTTT; CDR3: CASSSLALDTQYF; size: few; V: TRBV5-1; D: NA; J: TRBJ2-3
DNA: TGTGCCAGCTCACGGGCCTTTGGGGAGTTGGACGAGCAGTACTTC; CDR3: CASSRAFGELDEQYF; size: NA; V: TRBV18; D: NA; J: TRBJ2-7